These 14 T cell receptor beta chains share one sample of origin, sequenced in a study of monozygotic twins with inflammatory bowel disease. TCRdb re-called the 5' RACE reads; every CDR3 protein appears as one record, without DNA. The sample has over 200,000 distinct CDR3 sequences. Sequences were obtained from blood. Source of these receptors: a human donor with ulcerative colitis or Crohn's disease, or a healthy co-twin of an affected twin (not recorded which).

V gene TRBV4-2 combines with J gene TRBJ2-2; there is no DNA to check the TCRdb D call of TRBD1. Germline V CDR1 and CDR2: LGHNA, YNFKEQ. CDR3 length: 17 amino acids. The CDR3 is CASSQLGGGSNTGELFF.

The chain joins TRBV11-3 to TRBJ2-3; the D call from TCRdb, TRBD1, cannot be confirmed without DNA. Germline assignment: CDR1 SGHNT and CDR2 YENEEA. The CDR3 length is 16 residues. CDR3 protein: CASSPDTGPDTDTQYF.

The chain employs TRBV18 and TRBJ2-1. The CDR3 runs 12 residues. Germline CDR1 and CDR2: KGHSH and LQKENI. The CDR3 sequence is CASSPSTDGQFF.

This chain uses TRBV20-1 with TRBJ2-7; checking the TCRdb D call of TRBD1 is not possible without DNA. There are 14 residues in the CDR3. Looked up from germline, CDR1 is DFQATT and CDR2 is SNEGSKA (reference sequence). The chain's CDR3 is CSAHRTGLLHEQYF.

The chain joins TRBV12-3 or TRBV12-4 to TRBJ2-6. The CDR3 covers 13 residues. The CDR3 loop is CASTRAGANVLTF.

The CDR3 sequence is CSAILAGGNEQYF. This rearrangement joins TRBV20-1 to TRBJ2-7; the D gene TCRdb calls, TRBD2, cannot be checked with no DNA. CDR1 and CDR2 from the germline V gene are DFQATT and SNEGSKA (reference sequence). The CDR3 extends over 13 amino acids.

The chain carries TRBV10-2 and TRBJ2-7. This CDR3 region has 13 residues. From germline, CDR1 is WSHSY and CDR2 SAAADI. CDR3 amino acids: CASSEYSSYEQYF.

The CDR3 here is CASSPQLLFQDYEQYF. The chain combines TRBV3-1 with TRBJ2-7. Germline assignment: CDR1 LGHDT and CDR2 YNNKEL (reference sequence). This CDR3 contains 16 residues.

The rearrangement links TRBV12-3 or TRBV12-4 to TRBJ2-7; the TRBD1 assignment by TCRdb is unverifiable without DNA. CDR3 length equals 15 residues. The CDR3 reads CASSQPGQGALGQYF.

The chain uses TRBV20-1 and TRBJ1-4. Germline CDR1 is DFQATT and CDR2 is SNEGSKA (reference sequence). The CDR3 contains 11 residues. This CDR3 reads CSAVRDEKLFF.

V gene TRBV4-1 combines with J gene TRBJ2-1; TCRdb's assignment of TRBD1 cannot be checked, as there is no DNA. CDR1 is MGHRA, CDR2 YSYEKL, per germline. The CDR3 spans 16 residues. This CDR3 reads CASSQDRDSQDNEQFF.

The chain is built from TRBV7-3 and TRBJ2-1; TCRdb designates TRBD2, a call that cannot be tested without DNA. The CDR3 extends over 16 amino acids. Per germline, CDR1 SGHTA and CDR2 FQGTGA. CDR3: CASSLYGTTDFDEQFF. Full variable domain (outside the CDR3, taken from reference TRBV7-3 and TRBJ2-1): GAGVSQTPSNKVTEKGKYVELRCDPISGHTALYWYRQSLGQGPEFLIYFQGTGAADDSGLPNDRFFAVRPEGSVSTLKIQRTERGDSAVYLCASSLYGTTDFDEQFFGPGTRLTVL.

The chain recombines TRBV12-3 or TRBV12-4 with TRBJ1-1. CDR3 size: 13 residues. This CDR3 reads CASSYRALTEAFF.

V gene TRBV10-3 combines with J gene TRBJ2-7; TCRdb designates TRBD2, a call that cannot be tested without DNA. CDR3 length: 14 residues. CDR1 is ENHRY and CDR2 is SYGVKD in the germline V gene. The CDR3 sequence is CAIRETSGSYEQYF.